The clone carrying this T cell receptor (delta chain) was detected a few times. A much more abundant neighbour one base away suggests this may be a read error. Distinct nucleotide sequences in the sample also encode this CDR3. TCRdb reprocessed the reads using CATT. The sample consists of 6,100 or so delta-chain clones, approximately 1.8% of them appearing once. The sample belongs to a study of gamma-delta chains in newborns, infants, children. Study at large: Innate gammadelta T cells reportedly expand polyclonally right after birth, driven by microbial exposure, per the title.

Germline assignment: CDR1 NSMFDY and CDR2 ISSIKDK. The CDR3 has 14 amino acids. This TCR was sampled from a child who was a newborn, infant or young child, either healthy, febrile or measles-vaccinated (not recorded which). The gene calls are TRAV29/DV5 and TRDJ2; 10 nucleotides agree with TRDD3. Sequencing input: blood. The CDR3 is CAAYWGILTAQLFF. In DNA form, the CDR3 reads TGTGCCGCATACTGGGGGATTTTGACAGCACAACTCTTCTTT.